This T cell receptor beta chain was captured by sequencing in a study of blood T cell repertoires in COVID-19. For the study at large: From the United States, Italy and Spain came samples of acute and convalescent COVID-19. Sources were T cells, B-cell-depleted T cells, or PBMCs; the material itself was cDNA or gDNA.

As processed by the authors: Estimates of nucleated cell counts were drawn from the amplification of reference gene primers. The repertoire was sequenced with immunoSEQ multiplex PCR; TCRdb's copy has only in-frame clones and lacks some. V, J and clone size derive from that table, while D and trimming were established from the DNA sequence. The table has tens of thousands of clones, around 89% seen once. The clonotype was recovered from a human donor in a cohort sampled during active COVID-19. The sequenced sample was peripheral blood.

The DNA for the CDR3 is TGCGCCAGCAGCTTGGAGCAGGGATACACTGAAGCTTTCTTT. This codes for CASSLEQGYTEAFF. The V and J genes are TRBV5-1 and TRBJ1-1; D may be TRBD1 (5 bases). Germline CDR1 and CDR2: SGHRS and YFSETQ. V was trimmed by 0 bases and J by 3 bases, leaving 9 bases between them. The CDR3 length is 14 residues.